This TCR beta chain was observed in a study of cytotoxic CD8 clonotypes in ibrutinib-treated CLL. This clone was detected many times. Its specificity is unknown. Germline V gene sequence: CDR1 SQVTM, CDR2 ANQGSEA. Trimming left V 3 bases short and J 3 bases short, with 11 bases between. The CDR3 is 13 amino acids. Only in-frame clones appear in the TCRdb table, and some are missing; sequencing was by immunoSEQ multiplex PCR. This table has 200,000 to 250,000 clones, 60% to 80% appearing once. General study results and limits: At baseline, clonality was higher than in age-matched healthy donors and correlated with CD8+ counts. Collection times varied between progressing and sustained-remission patients. Contraction or stability on treatment was seen for public clonotypes, which were uncommon.

The origin of this receptor is a human donor with chronic lymphocytic leukemia. Sequencing was performed on PBMCs, taken after 12 months of ibrutinib treatment. The gene calls are TRBV29-1 and TRBJ1-2; D unresolved. The CDR3 DNA is TGCAGCGTTGAGGACGGAGGATACTATGGCTACACCTTC. Its translation: CSVEDGGYYGYTF.